Listed here are 29 T cell receptor beta chains from one sample, sequenced in a study of identifying expanded T cells in peripheral blood. Produced via immunoSEQ multiplex PCR; TCRdb's table is partial and in-frame only. This table holds some 96,000 clones, 88% found once. The sequenced sample was blood. These TCRs come from a person between 18 and 75 years old in good health.

The rearrangement joins TRBV5-1 to TRBJ1-1, with 7 nucleotides matching TRBD1. The CDR3 extends over 15 amino acids. CDR1 SGHRS and CDR2 YFSETQ come from the germline V gene. Unmatched junction bases numbered 6, after V lost 3 bases and J lost 1 base. The chain's CDR3 is CASSSDGQANTEAFF. The CDR3 nucleotides are TGCGCCAGCAGCTCGGACGGACAGGCGAACACTGAAGCTTTCTTT. Full variable domain (outside the CDR3, taken from reference TRBV5-1 and TRBJ1-1): KAGVTQTPRYLIKTRGQQVTLSCSPISGHRSVSWYQQTPGQGLQFLFEYFSETQRNKGNFPGRFSGRQFSNSRSEMNVSTLELGDSALYLCASSSDGQANTEAFFGQGTRLTVV.

This clone was counted a few times. Germline and junction disagree at one end, which may indicate a read error. This chain uses TRBV10-1 with TRBJ1-2; TRBD1 is a possible D gene (6 bases). The CDR3 length is 14 residues. Germline loops: CDR1 WNHNN, CDR2 SYGVQD (reference sequence). The CDR3 loop is CASSESQGNRVPHF. The CDR3 nucleotides are TGCGCCAGCAGTGAGTCGCAGGGGAACAGGGTGCCTCACTTC.

In its sample, this clone was seen once. The gene calls are TRBV5-8 and TRBJ1-1; 8 nucleotides line up with TRBD1. V was pared by 2 bases and J by 7 bases, with 1 base of the junction left unmatched. CDR3 length: 12 amino acids. Germline CDR1 and CDR2: SGHTS and YDEGEE. CDR3 nucleotides: TGTGCCAGCAGCTTACAGGGGGTTGAAGCTTTCTTT. Translated, it gives CASSLQGVEAFF.

In DNA, the CDR3 is TGTGCCAGCAGCTTGCTCCGGGACAGGGGTTACGAGCAGTACTTC. It yields the protein CASSLLRDRGYEQYF. The chain joins TRBV5-6 to TRBJ2-7; 10 bases match TRBD1. This CDR3 has 15 residues. The V gene end was trimmed by 1 base and the J gene end by 4 bases; junction bases not matched to a gene: 5. CDR1 and CDR2 (germline): SGHDT, YYEEEE.

The chain employs TRBV6-6 and TRBJ2-1; 10 nucleotides align to TRBD2. Per germline, CDR1 MNHNY and CDR2 SVGAGI (reference sequence). The CDR3 loop spans 15 amino acids. V trimming: 10 bases; J trimming: 9 bases; junction bases outside the gene matches: 15. The CDR3 loop is CATQRGLAGVGEQFF. The CDR3 coding sequence is TGTGCCACCCAAAGGGGGCTAGCGGGAGTAGGTGAGCAGTTCTTC.

The chain combines TRBV18 with TRBJ1-4; D possibly corresponds to TRBD1 (5 bases). Looked up from germline, CDR1 is KGHSH and CDR2 is LQKENI. V shed 5 bases and J shed 12 bases, with 16 bases lying between them. The CDR3 is made up of 13 amino acids. DNA for the CDR3: TGTGCCAGCTCATCAGGGCCGATGATGGAACTGTTTTTT. Translation: CASSSGPMMELFF.

The V call is TRBV4-1, the J call TRBJ2-1; 13 bases fit TRBD2. V shed 7 bases and J 8 bases; nucleotides not matched to a gene: 8. The CDR3 is 15 residues long. Germline CDR1 and CDR2: MGHRA and YSYEKL. In nucleotides, the CDR3 is TGCGCCAGCACCAGCTACGGGACTAGCGGGGATGAGCAGTTCTTC. Residues: CASTSYGTSGDEQFF.

The V call is TRBV18, the J call TRBJ2-1; D is unclear. Germline V CDR1 and CDR2: KGHSH, LQKENI. V lost 0 bases, J lost 3 bases, and 12 bases lay in between. This CDR3 region has 16 residues. The CDR3 sequence is CASSPPFRDNYNEQFF. The DNA for the CDR3 is TGTGCCAGCTCACCACCGTTCCGAGACAACTACAATGAGCAGTTCTTC.

V and J are TRBV7-3 and TRBJ1-3; possible D gene TRBD1, 5 bases. V gave up 5 bases and J gave up 1 base, with 15 bases separating them. The germline CDR1 and CDR2 sequences are SGHTA and FQGTGA. This CDR3 contains 16 residues. In DNA, the CDR3 is TGTGCCAGCAGCAAAGGCCCCCAGGGTTCTGGAAACACCATATATTTT. As protein: CASSKGPQGSGNTIYF.

This sequence joins TRBV4-2 and TRBJ2-5; either TRBD1 or TRBD2 may fit D (7 bases each). Germline V lookup: CDR1 LGHNA, CDR2 YNFKEQ. The CDR3 is made up of 16 amino acids. V was cut by 4 bases and J by 5 bases, with 20 bases left in between. This chain's CDR3 is CASSLAIDREGETQYF. DNA of the CDR3: TGTGCCAGCAGCCTAGCAATTGACAGGGAGGGGGAGACCCAGTACTTC.

J is TRBJ1-2 and V is TRBV30; D unclear. Trimming removed 2 bases at V and 6 bases at J, with 13 bases between. CDR1 GTSNPN and CDR2 SVGIG come from the germline V gene (reference sequence). The CDR3 runs to 13 residues. Here the CDR3 reads CAWSMGNRNGYTF. The CDR3 DNA follows: TGTGCCTGGAGTATGGGGAATAGGAATGGCTACACCTTC.

V is TRBV30 and J is TRBJ2-7, with 11 bases fitting TRBD2. This CDR3 spans 18 amino acids. Germline V gene sequence: CDR1 GTSNPN, CDR2 SVGIG (reference sequence). V shed 7 bases and J 4 bases; nucleotides not matched to a gene: 21. The CDR3 loop is CAYQGKLDSGRALYEQYF. CDR3 nucleotide sequence: TGTGCCTACCAGGGGAAGCTAGATAGCGGGAGGGCCTTGTACGAGCAGTACTTC.

This chain joins TRBV13 and TRBJ1-3; D not resolved. The germline V and J ends were trimmed by 7 bases and 0 bases, with 13 bases remaining between them. The CDR3 extends over 15 amino acids. Germline values: CDR1 PRHDT, CDR2 FYEKMQ (reference sequence). For the CDR3, the DNA is TGTGCCAGCACCCCACTCGGGAACTCTGGAAACACCATATATTTT. Translation: CASTPLGNSGNTIYF.

The sample holds one count of this clone. The chain recombines TRBV18 with TRBJ1-5, with 10 bases matching TRBD1. With 6 bases clipped from V and 8 bases from J, the junction kept 13 bases outside the gene matches. The CDR3 loop spans 16 amino acids. Germline V gene sequence: CDR1 KGHSH, CDR2 LQKENI. The CDR3 DNA is TGTGCCAGCTCTATTACCGGGACAGGGGATTTGGAGCCCCAGCATTTT. Residues: CASSITGTGDLEPQHF. Combining the CDR3 with reference TRBV18 and TRBJ1-5 gives the whole variable domain NAGVMQNPRHLVRRRGQEARLRCSPMKGHSHVYWYRQLPEEGLKFMVYLQKENIIDESGMPKERFSAEFPKEGPSILRIQQVVRGDSAAYFCASSITGTGDLEPQHFGDGTRLSIL.

The chain links TRBV15 to TRBJ1-1, with TRBD1 as a possible D gene (6 bases). Per the germline V gene, CDR1 is LNHNV and CDR2 is YYDKDF (reference sequence). Trimming left V 0 bases short and J 1 base short, with 12 bases between. The CDR3 spans 16 residues. CDR3: CATSRDPGAGNTEAFF. The CDR3 region has the DNA TGTGCCACCAGCAGAGATCCGGGGGCAGGGAACACTGAAGCTTTCTTT.

V usage is TRBV29-1 and J usage is TRBJ2-5; 7 nucleotides align to TRBD1. The CDR3 runs 13 residues. Germline V gene lookup returns CDR1 SQVTM and CDR2 ANQGSEA. With 6 bases clipped from V and 1 base from J, the junction kept 5 bases outside the gene matches. In nucleotides, the CDR3 is TGCAGCGTCTTAGCAGGGGGCCAAGAGACCCAGTACTTC. Its protein is CSVLAGGQETQYF. Looking up the rest from reference TRBV29-1 and TRBJ2-5 gives the full variable domain: SAVISQKPSRDICQRGTSLTIQCQVDSQVTMMFWYRQQPGQSLTLIATANQGSEATYESGFVIDKFPISRPNLTFSTLTVSNMSPEDSSIYLCSVLAGGQETQYFGPGTRLLVL.

Written as DNA, the CDR3 is TGTGCCAGCAGCTTAGGACGTTGGGAAGGCTCCTACAATGAGCAGTTCTTC. As protein: CASSLGRWEGSYNEQFF. J is TRBJ2-1 and V is TRBV7-6, with D unclear. V was trimmed by 1 base and J by 0 bases, leaving 13 bases between them. Germline loops: CDR1 SGHVS, CDR2 FNYEAQ. The CDR3 loop spans 17 amino acids.

V usage is TRBV5-8 and J usage is TRBJ2-4; D uncertain. Looked up from germline, CDR1 is SGHTS and CDR2 is YDEGEE. CDR3 length equals 16 residues. V was cut by 2 bases and J by 0 bases, with 12 bases left in between. The chain's CDR3 is CASSLMGRLAKNIQYF. CDR3 DNA sequence: TGTGCCAGCAGCTTAATGGGCAGACTAGCCAAAAACATTCAGTACTTC.

The genes are TRBV20-1 and TRBJ2-3, with D hard to call. Germline CDR1 and CDR2: DFQATT and SNEGSKA (reference sequence). V dropped 0 bases and J dropped 6 bases, with 4 bases sitting between them. CDR3 length: 11 amino acids. CDR3 region: CSARDRDTQYF. The CDR3 DNA sequence: TGCAGTGCTAGAGATCGGGATACGCAGTATTTT.

The sample holds one count of this clone. The rearrangement joins TRBV30 to TRBJ1-5; D is possibly TRBD1 (5 bases). The CDR3 is made up of 14 amino acids. Between the trimmed V and J ends, which lost 2 bases and 7 bases, there was a span of 15 bases. Germline V gene data show CDR1 as GTSNPN and CDR2 as SVGIG (reference sequence). Here the CDR3 reads CAWSRYLGGQPQHF. The CDR3 region has the DNA TGTGCCTGGAGTAGGTACCTGGGGGGACAGCCCCAGCATTTT.

This clone was found a few times. This chain connects TRBV5-4 to TRBJ1-6; D might be TRBD1 (6 bases). The ends were cut back, 4 bases at V and 7 bases at J, with 18 bases in the middle. This CDR3 has 16 amino acids. Germline CDR1 is SGHNT and CDR2 is YYREEE (reference sequence). CDR3 sequence reads: CASSRAPDRSNSPLHF. Here the CDR3 DNA reads TGTGCCAGCAGCCGAGCCCCTGACAGGTCAAATTCACCCCTCCACTTT.

V is TRBV7-8 and J is TRBJ2-5, with D perhaps matching TRBD1 (6 bases). Deletions cut 4 bases from V and 2 bases from J, with 14 bases between. The CDR3 is made up of 15 amino acids. Germline values: CDR1 SGHVS, CDR2 FQNEAQ. CDR3 nucleotide sequence: TGTGCCAGCAGCTCCCCCGGGACACCGCAAGAGACCCAGTACTTC. It yields the protein CASSSPGTPQETQYF.

In its sample, this clone was seen once. The V call is TRBV6-5, the J call TRBJ2-7; 8 bases fit TRBD2. Germline V gives CDR1 MNHEY, CDR2 SVGAGI. This CDR3 region has 13 residues. V dropped 7 bases and J dropped 3; count of bases not matched to a gene: 5. CDR3 coding DNA: TGTGCCAGCACCCTCGGGGGGGACTACGAGCAGTACTTC. It yields the protein CASTLGGDYEQYF.

The rearrangement joins TRBV5-1 to TRBJ2-1, with TRBD2 matching 13 bases. J was trimmed by 10 bases and V by 4 bases; bases with no gene match: 5. In germline, CDR1 is SGHRS, CDR2 YFSETQ. The CDR3 extends over 14 amino acids. CDR3 sequence (DNA): TGCGCCAGCAGCCGGACTAGCGGGAGTGTGGAGCAGTTCTTC. It codes for CASSRTSGSVEQFF.

For the CDR3, the DNA is TGTGCCAGCAGCTTCTACCCGGGACAGGGGGCGCAAGAGCAGTACTTC. Amino acids: CASSFYPGQGAQEQYF. The chain links TRBV11-2 to TRBJ2-7, with 12 bases matching TRBD1. The length of the CDR3 is 16 residues. V was clipped by 3 bases and J by 7 bases; unmatched bases: 10. Germline V gene sequence: CDR1 SGHAT, CDR2 FQNNGV. The complete variable domain, with remaining parts taken from reference TRBV11-2 and TRBJ2-7, reads EAGVAQSPRYKIIEKRQSVAFWCNPISGHATLYWYQQILGQGPKLLIQFQNNGVVDDSQLPKDRFSAERLKGVDSTLKIQPAKLEDSAVYLCASSFYPGQGAQEQYFGPGTRLTVT.

A few counts support this clone. Sequence at one end of the junction differs from germline and may be a read error. The chain recombines TRBV25-1 with TRBJ1-4; possible D gene TRBD1, 5 bases. The CDR3 loop spans 16 amino acids. The germline V gene encodes CDR1 MGHDK and CDR2 SYGVNS. The CDR3 is CASSESSRGTNEKLFF. In DNA, the CDR3 is TGTGCCAGCAGCGAATCCTCGAGGGGAACTAATGAAAAACTGTTTTTT.

The CDR3 DNA reads TGTGCCAGCAGCTTAGTCAGGTCAGCAGGGAATGAAAAACTGTTTTTT. Its protein is CASSLVRSAGNEKLFF. This rearrangement joins TRBV7-8 to TRBJ1-4, with D possibly matching TRBD1 (5 bases). The germline V gene encodes CDR1 SGHVS and CDR2 FQNEAQ. Trimming stripped 1 base from V and 5 bases from J, with 14 bases between. CDR3 length: 16 amino acids.

This clone was counted only a few times. The rearrangement links TRBV10-3 to TRBJ1-1; D remains ambiguous. Trimming took 3 bases from V and 11 from J, leaving 10 bases between them. The CDR3 contains 11 residues. CDR1 ENHRY and CDR2 SYGVKD come from the germline V gene. The CDR3 spells CAISEGRRAFF. CDR3 DNA: TGTGCCATCAGTGAAGGGAGGAGGGCTTTCTTT.

The chain combines TRBV20-1 with TRBJ1-3; D unclear. The V and J ends lost 6 bases and 2 bases respectively, with 5 bases between them. The CDR3 runs to 11 residues. The germline V gene has CDR1 DFQATT and CDR2 SNEGSKA (reference sequence). Here the CDR3 reads CSASPGNTIYF. The CDR3, as DNA: TGCAGTGCAAGCCCTGGAAACACCATATATTTT.